One and the same sample provided the 9 T cell receptor beta chains below, sequenced in a study of blood T cell repertoires in COVID-19. TCRdb keeps only in-frame clones here, not all; method: immunoSEQ multiplex PCR. The repertoire holds roughly 120,000 clones, with roughly 90% as singletons. Material: peripheral blood. These receptor sequences come from a man in his 70s who had recovered from COVID-19.

As for this clone: At the DNA level, this CDR3 is encoded by other sequences in the same sample as well. The gene calls are TRBV18 and TRBJ1-5; tentative D call: TRBD1 (5 bases). Per the germline V gene, CDR1 is KGHSH and CDR2 is LQKENI. V lost 3 bases and J lost 7, with 10 bases in between. The CDR3 consists of 13 residues. The DNA for the CDR3 is TGTGCCAGCTCACCGCAGGGTGCACAGCCCCAGCATTTT. As protein: CASSPQGAQPQHF. Filled out from reference TRBV18 and TRBJ1-5, the complete variable domain reads NAGVMQNPRHLVRRRGQEARLRCSPMKGHSHVYWYRQLPEEGLKFMVYLQKENIIDESGMPKERFSAEFPKEGPSILRIQQVVRGDSAAYFCASSPQGAQPQHFGDGTRLSIL.

The V and J genes are TRBV27 and TRBJ2-1; 11 nucleotides align to TRBD2. The CDR3 spans 16 residues. The V gene's germline CDR1 is MNHEY and CDR2 SMNVEV (reference sequence). Trimming took 3 bases from V and 8 from J; bases not matched to a gene: 9. The CDR3, as DNA: TGTGCCAGCAGTTTTTTGATAGCGGGGGGGTTCCATGAGCAGTTCTTC. Encoded protein: CASSFLIAGGFHEQFF.

The chain recombines TRBV19 with TRBJ2-7; D might be TRBD2 (5 bases). Germline V CDR1 and CDR2: LNHDA, SQIVND (reference sequence). V gave up 3 bases and J gave up 4 bases, with 10 bases separating them. The CDR3 spans 13 residues. CDR3 loop: CASSIGNEYEQYF. Here the CDR3 DNA reads TGTGCCAGTAGTATCGGGAACGAGTACGAGCAGTACTTC.

This clone was seen only a few times. The chain joins TRBV9 to TRBJ1-1, with D perhaps matching TRBD1 (5 bases). Germline V gene lookup returns CDR1 SGDLS and CDR2 YYNGEE. CDR3 length: 16 residues. Trimming took 0 bases from V and 0 from J, leaving 12 bases between them. The DNA for the CDR3 is TGTGCCAGCAGCGTAGGGGGCGGCACTATGAACACTGAAGCTTTCTTT. Protein sequence: CASSVGGGTMNTEAFF.

Comments on this clone: This specimen includes other DNA sequences encoding the same CDR3. The genes are TRBV3-1 (or the pseudogene TRBV3-2) and TRBJ2-5, with D possibly TRBD2 on 6 matching bases. The CDR3 runs 14 residues. V shed 1 base and J shed 5 bases, with 11 bases lying between them. The germline V gene encodes CDR1 LGHDT and CDR2 YNNKEL (reference sequence). The CDR3 region is CASSQVAGRETQYF. Here the CDR3 DNA reads TGTGCCAGCAGCCAAGTGGCAGGGAGGGAGACCCAGTACTTC.

J is TRBJ1-6 and V is TRBV7-9; TRBD1 aligns across 10 bases. The junction had 2 bases not matched to a gene; V was cut back by 1 base and J by 8 bases. CDR1 SEHNR and CDR2 FQNEAQ come from the germline V gene (reference sequence). The CDR3 is 15 residues long. The CDR3 nucleotides read TGTGCCAGCAGCTTAGTGACAGGGGGCGATTCACCCCTCCACTTT. Amino acids: CASSLVTGGDSPLHF.

V is TRBV6-6 and J is TRBJ1-1, with 7 bases aligning to TRBD1. CDR1 is MNHNY, CDR2 SVGAGI, per germline (reference sequence). This CDR3 region has 13 residues. V shed 7 bases, J shed 3 bases, and the junction held 5 bases outside the gene matches. CDR3 protein: CASTRGEDTEAFF. In DNA form, the CDR3 reads TGTGCCAGCACCAGGGGGGAAGACACTGAAGCTTTCTTT.

V gene TRBV5-1 combines with J gene TRBJ2-7, with 9 positions matching TRBD1. Germline V gene sequence: CDR1 SGHRS, CDR2 YFSETQ. The CDR3 has 15 amino acids. The J segment lost 0 bases and the V segment lost 0 bases, leaving 1 base of the junction unmatched. CDR3 in amino acids: CASSLDRGPSYEQYF. The CDR3 coding sequence is TGCGCCAGCAGCTTGGACAGGGGGCCCTCCTACGAGCAGTACTTC.

V gene TRBV7-9 combines with J gene TRBJ1-2; TRBD1 is a possible D gene (6 bases). There are 17 residues in the CDR3. Trimming shortened V by 5 bases and J by 5 bases, and 24 bases separated the two germline ends. Germline-derived CDR1 and CDR2 are SEHNR and FQNEAQ (reference sequence). As DNA, the CDR3 is TGTGCCAGCAGCCCGTTAGGGGGGGCGCTTACCTCATATGGCTACACCTTC. Translating gives CASSPLGGALTSYGYTF.